This T cell receptor (beta chain) is drawn from a study of neurological immune-mediated disorders. The CDR3 is made up of 14 amino acids. Trimming cost V 0 bases and J 9 bases, with 13 bases left between them. Germline V gene sequence: CDR1 SGHRS, CDR2 YFSETQ. This clonotype has ten or more counts. No antigen is known for it. Study outcomes and limitations: The expanded clones of different subjects shared no CDR3 amino acid sequences (suggesting private repertoires in all groups).

As for the cDNA, it was generated by 5'RACE with 10-nucleotide random UMIs. One entry per CDR3 protein results from TCRdb running MiXCR on the 5' RACE reads. The sample yields about 71,000 distinct CDR3 sequences, roughly 3.2% seen once. This TCR came from a man aged 35 to 55 with multiple sclerosis. The sequenced material came from PBMCs. The chain links TRBV5-1 to TRBJ1-5, with D uncertain. The CDR3 coding sequence is TGCGCCAGCAGCTTGGATGGCCTTATCCCGCCCCAGCATTTT. Its protein product is CASSLDGLIPPQHF.